Below are 30 T cell receptor beta chains sequenced from a single sample in a study of T cell repertoires in cytomegalovirus infection. These receptors have no known antigen. TCRdb itself ran the reads through MiXCR, one entry per CDR3 protein. The sample records approximately 110,000 distinct CDR3 sequences, under 55% being singletons. Source: CD8+ T cells from cultured PBMCs, taken from culture after CMV antigen stimulation. The receptor set was obtained from a human donor in good health (CMV status not recorded). Some clones in this sample may be carry-over from other donors' samples.

CDR3 DNA: TGTGCCTCCGGGGAGGATAACACTGAAGCTTTCTTT. Translation: CASGEDNTEAFF. This chain connects TRBV6-6 to TRBJ1-1; D is ambiguous. The germline V gene has CDR1 MNHNY and CDR2 SVGAGI (reference sequence). V lost 11 bases and J 2 bases, leaving 12 bases between the germline ends. CDR3 length equals 12 residues.

This clonotype was observed a handful of times. This chain uses TRBV10-3 with TRBJ2-2; D unclear. The germline gives CDR1 ENHRY, CDR2 SYGVKD. The CDR3 length is 15 residues. Trimming took 0 bases from V and 7 from J, leaving 12 bases between them. The CDR3 coding sequence is TGTGCCATCAGTGAGTCTTTTCAGGCAGTCGGGGAGCTGTTTTTT. Its translation: CAISESFQAVGELFF.

There are a few counts of this clonotype. The chain has TRBV12-3 or TRBV12-4 and TRBJ2-7; 8 nucleotides line up with TRBD2. The CDR3 consists of 17 residues. With V trimmed by 6 bases and J by 2 bases, 15 bases remained unmatched. CDR3 amino acids: CASSPTLWRGAAYEQYF. CDR3 coding DNA: TGTGCCAGCAGCCCCACCCTCTGGCGGGGGGCTGCCTACGAGCAGTACTTC.

This clonotype appeared a few times. This sequence joins TRBV14 and TRBJ1-1; D is possibly TRBD1 (6 bases). The CDR3 extends over 14 amino acids. Trimming left V 4 bases short and J 5 bases short, with 14 bases between. The germline CDR1 and CDR2 sequences are SGHDN and FVKESK. The CDR3 DNA is TGTGCCAGCAGCCCCGGTGCAGGGACAACTGAAGCTTTCTTT. Residues: CASSPGAGTTEAFF. Variable domain in full (rest from reference TRBV14 and TRBJ1-1): EAGVTQFPSHSVIEKGQTVTLRCDPISGHDNLYWYRRVMGKEIKFLLHFVKESKQDESGMPNNRFLAERTGGTYSTLKVQPAELEDSGVYFCASSPGAGTTEAFFGQGTRLTVV.

This clonotype was seen ten or more times. This chain connects TRBV20-1 to TRBJ1-1; D unclear. Trimming shortened V by 5 bases and J by 7 bases, and 11 bases separated the two germline ends. The germline CDR1 and CDR2 sequences are DFQATT and SNEGSKA (reference sequence). This CDR3 comprises 11 residues. CDR3 region: CSAPKSIEAFF. The CDR3, as DNA: TGCAGTGCTCCCAAGTCGATTGAAGCTTTCTTT.

This clonotype came up many times. V gene TRBV7-2 combines with J gene TRBJ2-7; D ambiguous. Trimming pared 1 base from V and 4 bases from J, leaving 14 bases between. Germline V lookup: CDR1 SGHTA, CDR2 FQGNSA. The CDR3 sequence is 15 residues long. DNA for the CDR3: TGTGCCAGCAGCTTAGGGCAGGCAGGAGATTACGAGCAGTACTTC. Amino acid sequence: CASSLGQAGDYEQYF.

This clonotype was observed a handful of times. V gene TRBV7-6 combines with J gene TRBJ2-5; D remains ambiguous. V gave up 1 base and J gave up 5 bases, with 8 bases separating them. Germline assignment: CDR1 SGHVS and CDR2 FNYEAQ. CDR3 length: 13 amino acids. The CDR3 DNA sequence: TGTGCCAGCAGCTTAGACTCCCACGAGACCCAGTACTTC. Protein product: CASSLDSHETQYF. The full variable domain, in which reference TRBV7-6 and TRBJ2-5 provide the parts outside the CDR3, is GAGVSQSPRYKVTKRGQDVALRCDPISGHVSLYWYRQALGQGPEFLTYFNYEAQQDKSGLPNDRFSAERPEGSISTLTIQRTEQRDSAMYRCASSLDSHETQYFGPGTRLLVL.

The chain joins TRBV27 to TRBJ2-3; 9 bases map to TRBD1. Germline V gene data show CDR1 as MNHEY and CDR2 as SMNVEV (reference sequence). Trimming took 5 bases from V and 1 from J; bases not matched to a gene: 7. The CDR3 totals 16 residues. The CDR3 DNA follows: TGTGCCAGCAGTACTCGCCGGGACAGGGGCACAGATACGCAGTATTTT. Protein sequence: CASSTRRDRGTDTQYF.

The rearrangement joins TRBV4-3 to TRBJ1-2, with unresolved D. Trimming removed 1 base from V and 0 bases from J, with 9 bases in between. CDR1 is LGHNA and CDR2 is YSLEER in the germline V gene. The CDR3 runs 15 residues. DNA for the CDR3: TGCGCCAGCAGCCAAGTGACACCTACTAACTATGGCTACACCTTC. Amino acids: CASSQVTPTNYGYTF.

V and J are TRBV5-1 and TRBJ2-7, with 7 bases that match TRBD1. V gave up 5 bases and J gave up 2 bases; unmatched junction bases: 4. Germline assignment: CDR1 SGHRS and CDR2 YFSETQ. The CDR3 runs 13 residues. Here the CDR3 DNA reads TGCGCCAGCAGGGGACAGACGACCTACGAGCAGTACTTC. Protein product: CASRGQTTYEQYF.

The chain recombines TRBV2 with TRBJ2-1; TRBD2 aligns across 10 bases. Germline V CDR1 and CDR2: SNHLY, FYNNEI. Trimming removed 6 bases from V and 0 bases from J; junction bases left unmatched: 5. This CDR3 has 16 amino acids. DNA of the CDR3: TGTGCCAGCAGGGGACTAGCGAGAAGCTCCTACAATGAGCAGTTCTTC. Encoded protein: CASRGLARSSYNEQFF.

The chain employs TRBV19 and TRBJ2-1; 8 positions agree with TRBD2. This CDR3 is built from 15 residues. Germline trimming cut 4 bases from V and 6 bases from J; bases unmatched to any gene: 8. Germline assignment: CDR1 LNHDA and CDR2 SQIVND (reference sequence). Here the CDR3 reads CASSTLAGGANEQFF. The CDR3 DNA reads TGTGCCAGTAGTACTCTAGCGGGTGGGGCCAATGAGCAGTTCTTC.

This clonotype has a handful of counts. V and J are TRBV15 and TRBJ1-1; 7 bases are a match to TRBD1. The CDR3 is 16 amino acids. Germline V gives CDR1 LNHNV, CDR2 YYDKDF (reference sequence). V shed 2 bases, J shed 0 bases, and the junction held 6 bases outside the gene matches. CDR3 coding DNA: TGTGCCACCAGCAGATTTGAGGGACAGTTGAACACTGAAGCTTTCTTT. It codes for CATSRFEGQLNTEAFF.

This clonotype was counted a single time. CDR3 loop: CASSFGRGEGTTEAFF. CDR3 DNA sequence: TGTGCCAGCAGTTTCGGAAGGGGAGAGGGGACCACTGAAGCTTTCTTT. The gene calls are TRBV12-3 or TRBV12-4 and TRBJ1-1; the D gene is possibly TRBD1 (5 bases). CDR3 length: 16 residues. Trimming left V 3 bases short and J 4 bases short, with 18 bases between.

The chain is built from TRBV5-1 and TRBJ2-2; the D gene is possibly TRBD1 (5 bases). This CDR3 has 16 amino acids. The germline CDR1 and CDR2 sequences are SGHRS and YFSETQ. The V end lost 4 bases, the J end lost 0 bases, and 13 bases lay between the germline ends. CDR3: CASSPIDSANTGELFF. The CDR3 region has the DNA TGCGCCAGCAGCCCCATCGACAGTGCGAACACCGGGGAGCTGTTTTTT.

This chain connects TRBV12-3 or TRBV12-4 to TRBJ1-1; D call uncertain. This CDR3 region has 12 residues. V was shortened by 6 bases and J by 8 bases, with 13 bases between the two germline ends. The chain's CDR3 is CASSSPRGEAFF. CDR3 nucleotides: TGTGCCAGCAGCTCACCACGCGGAGAAGCTTTCTTT.

This chain links TRBV6-6 with TRBJ2-3; TRBD2 matches 9 bases. The ends lost 6 bases at V and 2 bases at J; junction bases unmatched: 24. CDR3 length: 21 amino acids. From germline, CDR1 is MNHNY and CDR2 SVGAGI (reference sequence). CDR3 loop: CASRRTLDGLPAGGHTDTQYF. Here the CDR3 DNA reads TGTGCCAGCAGACGTACCCTAGATGGGTTGCCAGCGGGGGGACACACAGATACGCAGTATTTT.

The rearrangement uses TRBV19 and TRBJ1-1, with D unclear. This CDR3 is 15 amino acids long. CDR1 LNHDA and CDR2 SQIVND come from the germline V gene (reference sequence). V lost 3 bases to trimming and J lost 1 base, with 12 bases between them. The CDR3 reads CASSIGSRGNTEAFF. As DNA, the CDR3 is TGTGCCAGTAGTATCGGGTCGAGAGGGAACACTGAAGCTTTCTTT.

The count of this clonotype is one. The V gene is TRBV6-6, the J gene TRBJ2-1; unclear D gene. Germline CDR1 reads MNHNY; CDR2 reads SVGAGI (reference sequence). V was cut by 4 bases and J by 7 bases, with 8 bases left in between. The CDR3 is 12 residues long. The CDR3 DNA follows: TGTGCCAGCAGTTCCACGAGAAATGAGCAGTTCTTC. Its translation is CASSSTRNEQFF.

The V and J genes are TRBV6-1 and TRBJ2-2, with TRBD2 as a possible D gene (5 bases). The germline V gene has CDR1 MNHNS and CDR2 SASEGT. The CDR3 runs to 12 residues. The ends were cut back, 7 bases at V and 6 bases at J, with 9 bases in the middle. CDR3 in amino acids: CASNLGAGELFF. In DNA, the CDR3 is TGTGCCAGCAACCTGGGAGCCGGGGAGCTGTTTTTT.

CDR3 bases: TGCGCCAGCAGCTTAGGACAGGGACCAAATGAGCAGTTCTTC. Translation: CASSLGQGPNEQFF. This chain uses TRBV5-1 with TRBJ2-1; 8 bases match TRBD1. The ends lost 2 bases at V and 7 bases at J; junction bases unmatched: 5. CDR3 length: 14 residues. Germline values: CDR1 SGHRS, CDR2 YFSETQ.

This chain joins TRBV7-6 and TRBJ2-5; D may be TRBD2 (6 bases). Looked up from germline, CDR1 is SGHVS and CDR2 is FNYEAQ. CDR3 size: 15 residues. V lost 2 bases and J lost 5, with 15 bases in between. The CDR3: CASSLFTSSGETQYF. CDR3 DNA sequence: TGTGCCAGCAGCTTATTTACTAGCTCTGGGGAGACCCAGTACTTC. Looking up the rest from reference TRBV7-6 and TRBJ2-5 gives the full variable domain: GAGVSQSPRYKVTKRGQDVALRCDPISGHVSLYWYRQALGQGPEFLTYFNYEAQQDKSGLPNDRFSAERPEGSISTLTIQRTEQRDSAMYRCASSLFTSSGETQYFGPGTRLLVL.

V gene TRBV27 combines with J gene TRBJ2-1, with D maybe TRBD2 (5 bases). Germline CDR1 MNHEY, CDR2 SMNVEV (reference sequence). The CDR3 loop spans 15 amino acids. Trimming pared 6 bases from V and 4 bases from J, leaving 16 bases between. The CDR3 DNA sequence: TGTGCCAGCAGCCTCCGGGGAGCGGTTTACAATGAGCAGTTCTTC. It specifies CASSLRGAVYNEQFF.

V is TRBV6-8 and J is TRBJ2-7; D is unresolved. The length of the CDR3 is 14 residues. Germline-derived CDR1 and CDR2 are MNHGY and SAAAGT. V was clipped by 2 bases and J by 6 bases, with 14 bases between them. The CDR3 loop reads CASSYGTAFGEQYF. CDR3 DNA: TGTGCCAGCAGTTACGGTACGGCTTTCGGCGAGCAGTACTTC.

V gene TRBV28 combines with J gene TRBJ1-6; D perhaps matches TRBD1 (5 bases). The CDR3 has 17 residues. CDR1 is MDHEN, CDR2 SYDVKM, per germline. Trimming removed 6 bases at V and 9 bases at J, with 24 bases between. The DNA of the CDR3 is TGTGCCAGCAGCGTCGAAGGGGCCTTGGGATGGAGTTCACCCCTCCACTTT. It translates to CASSVEGALGWSSPLHF. The full variable domain, in which reference TRBV28 and TRBJ1-6 provide the parts outside the CDR3, is DVKVTQSSRYLVKRTGEKVFLECVQDMDHENMFWYRQDPGLGLRLIYFSYDVKMKEKGDIPEGYSVSREKKERFSLILESASTNQTSMYLCASSVEGALGWSSPLHFGNGTRLTVT.

This clonotype was counted only a few times. This rearrangement joins TRBV20-1 to TRBJ1-2, with D hard to call. From germline, CDR1 is DFQATT and CDR2 SNEGSKA (reference sequence). This CDR3 spans 13 amino acids. V lost 2 bases and J 2 bases, leaving 9 bases between the germline ends. CDR3 in amino acids: CSARRETNYGYTF. For the CDR3, the DNA is TGCAGTGCTAGAAGGGAAACGAACTATGGCTACACCTTC.

The chain uses TRBV28 and TRBJ1-5; the D gene is possibly TRBD1 (6 bases). Germline CDR1 and CDR2: MDHEN and SYDVKM. V lost 1 base, J lost 1 base, and 8 bases lay in between. This CDR3 comprises 15 residues. CDR3 coding DNA: TGTGCCAGCAGTTTATCGGGGGCCAGCAATCAGCCCCAGCATTTT. Amino acids: CASSLSGASNQPQHF.

The chain couples TRBV7-6 to TRBJ1-2; D is unresolved. The germline V gene has CDR1 SGHVS and CDR2 FNYEAQ. V was pared by 0 bases and J by 8 bases, with 16 bases between. CDR3 length equals 15 residues. The CDR3 coding sequence is TGTGCCAGCAGCTTAGCGACGTATGCCAAATCGGGCTACACCTTC. This encodes CASSLATYAKSGYTF.

V and J are TRBV12-3 or TRBV12-4 and TRBJ2-3; D may match TRBD1 or TRBD2 (7 bases each). The CDR3 covers 16 residues. V was cut by 8 bases and J by 0 bases, with 18 bases left in between. As DNA, the CDR3 is TGTGCCAGCGGGGGAGGGGGCGGACGTAGCACAGATACGCAGTATTTT. Translation: CASGGGGGRSTDTQYF.

The rearrangement links TRBV7-7 to TRBJ2-1, with D uncertain. This CDR3 has 17 residues. Trimming removed 5 bases from V and 0 bases from J, with 17 bases in between. Germline CDR1 and CDR2: SSHAT and FNYEAQ (reference sequence). The CDR3 loop reads CASSPRSSSSSYNEQFF. Written as DNA, the CDR3 is TGTGCCAGCAGCCCCCGGTCTTCCTCCAGCTCCTACAATGAGCAGTTCTTC. Using reference TRBV7-7 and TRBJ2-1 for the parts outside the CDR3, the full variable domain is GAGVSQSPRYKVTKRGQDVTLRCDPISSHATLYWYQQALGQGPEFLTYFNYEAQPDKSGLPSDRFSAERPEGSISTLTIQRTEQRDSAMYRCASSPRSSSSSYNEQFFGPGTRLTVL.